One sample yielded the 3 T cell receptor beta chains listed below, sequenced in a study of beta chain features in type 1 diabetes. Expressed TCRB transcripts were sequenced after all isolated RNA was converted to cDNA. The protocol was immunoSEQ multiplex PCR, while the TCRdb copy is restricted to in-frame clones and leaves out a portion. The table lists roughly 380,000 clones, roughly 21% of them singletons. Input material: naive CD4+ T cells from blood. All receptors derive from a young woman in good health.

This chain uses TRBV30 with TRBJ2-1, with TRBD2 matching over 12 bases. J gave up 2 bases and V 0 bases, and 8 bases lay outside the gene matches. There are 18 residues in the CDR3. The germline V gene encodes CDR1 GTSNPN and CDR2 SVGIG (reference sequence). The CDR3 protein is CAWSVQGLAGYAYNEQFF. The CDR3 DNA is TGTGCCTGGAGTGTACAAGGACTAGCGGGGTACGCCTACAATGAGCAGTTCTTC.

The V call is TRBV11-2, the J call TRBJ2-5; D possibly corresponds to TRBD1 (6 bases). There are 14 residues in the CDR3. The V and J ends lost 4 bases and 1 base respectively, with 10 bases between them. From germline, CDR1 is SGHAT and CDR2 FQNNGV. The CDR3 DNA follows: TGTGCCAGCAGCTACCAGGGGTCCCAAGAGACCCAGTACTTC. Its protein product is CASSYQGSQETQYF.

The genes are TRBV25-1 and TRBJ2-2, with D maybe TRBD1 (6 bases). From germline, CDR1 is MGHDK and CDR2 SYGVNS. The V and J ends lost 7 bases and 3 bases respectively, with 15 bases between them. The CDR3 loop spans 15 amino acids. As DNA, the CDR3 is TGTGCCAGCACCGATACCGGGACATACACCGGGGAGCTGTTTTTT. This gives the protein CASTDTGTYTGELFF.